This T cell receptor beta chain appears in the sequencing data of a study of PD-L1 blockade in urothelial cancer. Study information: T cells were recovered from blood samples at a median of 141,255.

Whole-study findings and limits: Clonality of blood TCR below the median before treatment predicted better survival.

Each PCR contained spiked-in synthetic TCR analog templates. The method was immunoSEQ multiplex PCR; TCRdb's version includes in-frame clones alone and lacks a portion of them. The table shows over 65,000 clones, with roughly 88% occurring only once. Concerning this clone itself: Its matching antigen is unknown.

As to time point: pretreatment peripheral blood. V was clipped by 4 bases and J by 3 bases; unmatched bases: 10. Germline CDR1 is SGDLS and CDR2 is YYNGEE. CDR3 length: 16 residues. This receptor was taken from a man between 65 and 85 years old with urothelial cancer. The V call is TRBV9, the J call TRBJ2-3, with TRBD2 matching 8 bases. Sequenced here: PBMCs, sampled around atezolizumab (anti-PD-L1) treatment. CDR3 DNA: TGTGCCAGCAGCCGAAGCGGGAGCACAAGAACAGATACGCAGTATTTT. As protein: CASSRSGSTRTDTQYF.